This is a list of T cell receptor beta chains from one sample in a study of healthy donors' naive CD4 and CD8 T cells. TCRdb re-called the reads with MiXCR, one entry per CDR3 protein. Of roughly 200,000 distinct CDR3 sequences in the sample, about 70% were seen once. The sample was naive CD4+ and CD8+ T cells sorted from blood, pooled from several donors. The source of these receptors is a pool of human donors in good health; the sample pools cells from several healthy donors. CDR3s include the opening cysteine and the closing phenylalanine or tryptophan. A D gene is named only where the DNA matches it firmly. Where a row states a size, it is once, few, many or the class of an expanded clone; other rows omit it.

D,J,V,size,DNA,CDR3
TRBD1,TRBJ1-5,TRBV19,.,TGTGCCAGTACCGAGAGGGGGCATGGTCAGCCCCAGCATTTT,CASTERGHGQPQHF
TRBD2,TRBJ2-5,TRBV10-3,once,TGTGCCATCAGTGACTACGGGACTAGCGGAGGCCAAGAGACCCAGTACTTC,CAISDYGTSGGQETQYF
.,TRBJ2-7,TRBV5-6,.,TGTGCCAGCAGCCCGCCGGGGTTAAGATACGAGCAGTACTTC,CASSPPGLRYEQYF
.,TRBJ1-5,TRBV6-5,.,TGTGCCAGCAGTTACTCAAGGTGGGATCAGCCCCAGCATTTT,CASSYSRWDQPQHF
.,TRBJ2-1,TRBV29-1,.,TGCAGCGTTGAAGATCACTCCAGTACCTACAATGAGCAGTTCTTC,CSVEDHSSTYNEQFF
.,TRBJ1-5,TRBV19,.,TGTGCCGCCGGGCCGGGTACTCCCCAGCCCCAGCATTTT,CAAGPGTPQPQHF
.,TRBJ1-3,TRBV29-1,.,TGCAGCGTTGAAGGGAGGGATGGAAACACCATATATTTT,CSVEGRDGNTIYF
TRBD1,TRBJ1-3,TRBV19,.,TGTGCCAGTAGTATGGGGGACAGTGGAAACACCATATATTTT,CASSMGDSGNTIYF
TRBD1,TRBJ1-1,TRBV6-5,few,TGTGCCAGCAGTTACTCCCGGGACAGGGACACTGAAGCTTTCTTT,CASSYSRDRDTEAFF
.,TRBJ1-2,TRBV29-1,many,TGCAGCGTTGAAGATGGGCCCCAGGGGTCGGCCTATGGCTACACCTTC,CSVEDGPQGSAYGYTF
TRBD1,TRBJ2-7,TRBV29-1,once,TGCAGCGTTGTTGGAGGACAGGGATACTACGAGCAGTACTTC,CSVVGGQGYYEQYF
.,TRBJ1-1,TRBV19,.,TGTGCCAGTAGTATAGCGACAGCTGAAGCTTTCTTT,CASSIATAEAFF
.,TRBJ2-3,TRBV29-1,few,TGCAGCGTTGAGAGGCGAGGCACTAGTCGGGAGTATTTT,CSVERRGTSREYF
.,TRBJ2-1,TRBV2,.,TGTGCCAGCAGTGAGGGCGTAGCGTTTGACTATGAGCAGTTCTTC,CASSEGVAFDYEQFF
.,TRBJ2-5,TRBV6-2/TRBV6-3,few,TGTGCCAGCAGTTACGGGGCGCTGCAAAAGACCCAGTACTTC,CASSYGALQKTQYF
TRBD2,TRBJ2-3,TRBV6-2/TRBV6-3,.,TGTGCCAGCAGTCCCACCGGGACTACCATTACCGGGACAGATACGCAGTATTTT,CASSPTGTTITGTDTQYF
.,TRBJ1-3,TRBV29-1,few,TGCAGCGTCACAGGGCCCGGAAACACCATATATTTT,CSVTGPGNTIYF
.,TRBJ2-7,TRBV29-1,once,TGCAGCGTTGATAGGCTAGTCGACACCGAGCAGTACTTC,CSVDRLVDTEQYF
.,TRBJ2-3,TRBV29-1,.,TGCAGCGTTATGCTGCCCACAGATACGCAGTATTTT,CSVMLPTDTQYF
TRBD1,TRBJ2-1,TRBV29-1,.,TGCAGCGTTCGCGGACAGGGTTACAATGAGCAGTTCTTC,CSVRGQGYNEQFF
.,TRBJ2-1,TRBV27,.,TGTGCCAGCAGTTTATATGGGACCCCCTTATCCGATGAGCAGTTCTTC,CASSLYGTPLSDEQFF
.,TRBJ2-1,TRBV19,.,TGTGCCAGTAGTTTCGTGACACCGACCCATGAGCAGTTCTTC,CASSFVTPTHEQFF
TRBD2,TRBJ2-3,TRBV19,.,TGTGCCAGTGTTGGGACTAGCGGGGGAACCGGGCAGTATTTT,CASVGTSGGTGQYF
.,TRBJ2-3,TRBV6-5,.,TGTGCCAGCAGTTACCGACCCCCCAGCGGGTACAGCACAGATACGCAGTATTTT,CASSYRPPSGYSTDTQYF
.,TRBJ2-1,TRBV24-1,once,TGTGCCACCAGTGAGCAGGGAGACAATGAGCAGTTCTTC,CATSEQGDNEQFF
.,TRBJ1-1,TRBV19,.,TGTGCCAGTAGTATAGGGAATGAAGCTTTCTTT,CASSIGNEAFF
TRBD2,TRBJ2-1,TRBV29-1,.,TGCAGCGTTGAACGCGCGGGAGGATATGAGCAGTTCTTC,CSVERAGGYEQFF